This T cell receptor (beta chain) came from a study of CD8+CD57+ T cells in acquired aplastic anemia. Whole-study context: The average for DNA from sorted CD4+ and CD8+ cells was roughly 3 ug. As sequenced from healthy donors, CD4+ cells averaged about 10.8 million reads.

Whole-study results and caveats: It was found that roughly 29 CD8+ CDR3 sequences were shared between patients and controls.

Germline trimming cut 4 bases from V and 6 bases from J; bases unmatched to any gene: 6. Germline-derived CDR1 and CDR2 are LNHDA and SQIVND (reference sequence). The CDR3 contains 16 residues. Researchers used genomic DNA as the template to profile TCR beta VDJ and CDR3. TCRdb re-analysed the reads in MiXCR, keeping a single row per CDR3 protein. This table holds about 220,000 distinct CDR3 sequences, approximately 35% found once. In this sample, this clonotype turned up many times. What it binds is not known. Sequenced material: sorted CD4+, CD8+, or CD8+CD57+ T cells (not recorded which) from PBMCs. The rearrangement joins TRBV19 to TRBJ2-3; 14 bases agree with TRBD2. This receptor was taken from a human donor in good health, serving as a control. CDR3: CASSTRTSGRHDTQYF. CDR3 DNA: TGTGCCAGTAGTACAAGGACTAGCGGGAGGCACGATACGCAGTATTTT.